This T cell receptor (beta chain) was captured by sequencing in a study of cytomegalovirus exposure and HLA in healthy donors. PCR employed 60 Vbeta and 13 Jbeta primers. Original data processing: Approximately 73 million unique TCR beta chains, 9.5 million to 14 million shared, were counted in a later analysis. Sequencing used immunoSEQ multiplex PCR; TCRdb keeps in-frame clones, though not all of them. For V, J and clone size, that table is used; D and trimming come from the DNA. The repertoire holds about 180,000 clones, 70% to 90% seen once, with approximately 2% in the top ten. Per germline, CDR1 SGHNT and CDR2 YYREEE (reference sequence). Trimming took 7 bases from V and 7 from J, leaving 21 bases between them. The CDR3 has 15 residues.

Sequenced sample: PBMCs. The TCR sequence derives from a woman aged 30 to 39 in good health and CMV-seronegative. This rearrangement joins TRBV5-4 to TRBJ2-1; D is ambiguous. The CDR3 sequence is CASRKNLGEENEQFF. CDR3 coding DNA: TGTGCCAGCCGTAAAAACCTCGGCGAGGAAAATGAGCAGTTCTTC.